This T cell receptor (beta chain) emerged from a study of cytotoxic CD8 clonotypes in ibrutinib-treated CLL. This clone was seen a handful of times. The CDR3 totals 14 residues. CDR1 MNHEY and CDR2 SVGAGI come from the germline V gene. V lost 4 bases to trimming and J lost 4 bases; unmatched junction nucleotides: 3. Method: immunoSEQ multiplex PCR; TCRdb's copy keeps in-frame clones and lacks some. This table has 250,000 to 350,000 clones, roughly 76% appearing once. The sample consisted of PBMCs, taken at disease progression, from a patient treated with ibrutinib. The chain carries TRBV6-5 and TRBJ2-2; 7 bases line up with TRBD1. This clonotype was sampled from a human donor with chronic lymphocytic leukemia. As DNA, the CDR3 is TGTGCCAGCAGTTTCGACAGGGCCACCGGGGAGCTGTTTTTT. Residues: CASSFDRATGELFF.